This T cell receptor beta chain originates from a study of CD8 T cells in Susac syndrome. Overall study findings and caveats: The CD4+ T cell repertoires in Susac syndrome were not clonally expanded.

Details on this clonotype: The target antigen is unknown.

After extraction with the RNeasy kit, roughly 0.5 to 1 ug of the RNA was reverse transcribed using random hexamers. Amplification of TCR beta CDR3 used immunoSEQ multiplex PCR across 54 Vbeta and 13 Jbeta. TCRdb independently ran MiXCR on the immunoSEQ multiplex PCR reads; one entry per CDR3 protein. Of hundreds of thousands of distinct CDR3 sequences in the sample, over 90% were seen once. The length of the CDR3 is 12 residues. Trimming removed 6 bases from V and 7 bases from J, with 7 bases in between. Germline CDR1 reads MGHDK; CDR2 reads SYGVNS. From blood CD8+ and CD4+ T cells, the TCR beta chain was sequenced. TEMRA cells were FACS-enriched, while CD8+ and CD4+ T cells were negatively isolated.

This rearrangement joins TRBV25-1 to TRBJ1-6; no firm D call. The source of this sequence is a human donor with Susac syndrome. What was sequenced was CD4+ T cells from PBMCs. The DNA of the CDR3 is TGTGCCAGCAGACCGGGGAATTCACCCCTCCACTTT. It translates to CASRPGNSPLHF.